This TCR beta chain originates from a study of CD8+ T cells in alopecia areata. Study as a whole: Tofacitinib was taken orally by treated patients, and the dose was 5 to 10 mg twice daily. The study gave tofacitinib for 6 to 18 months, then 6 months off drug.

RNA, once extracted, was reverse transcribed into cDNA for use as the sequencing template. Using immunoSEQ multiplex PCR, the repertoire was profiled, and TCRdb retains in-frame clones only, with some absent. The repertoire holds 200,000 to 250,000 clones, about 57% seen once, with more than 1.5% in the top ten. Germline CDR1 and CDR2: SGHAT and FQNNGV. With V trimmed by 1 base and J by 5 bases, 6 bases remained unmatched. The CDR3 is 15 amino acids. Concerning this clone: Its antigen is not identified.

The treatment: oral pan-JAK inhibitor, 5-10 mg twice daily. Points from the study as a whole: A single nonresponder leaves the baseline CD8+ expansion link to response uncertain.

This clonotype was sampled from a human donor with alopecia areata. The J gene is TRBJ2-3, the V gene TRBV11-2; TRBD1 agrees at 7 bases. The sample consisted of CD4+ T cells sorted from blood, taken at week 4, from a patient treated with tofacitinib. The CDR3 reads CASSLAAGGRDTQYF. For the CDR3, the DNA is TGTGCCAGCAGCTTAGCGGCAGGGGGAAGAGATACGCAGTATTTT.